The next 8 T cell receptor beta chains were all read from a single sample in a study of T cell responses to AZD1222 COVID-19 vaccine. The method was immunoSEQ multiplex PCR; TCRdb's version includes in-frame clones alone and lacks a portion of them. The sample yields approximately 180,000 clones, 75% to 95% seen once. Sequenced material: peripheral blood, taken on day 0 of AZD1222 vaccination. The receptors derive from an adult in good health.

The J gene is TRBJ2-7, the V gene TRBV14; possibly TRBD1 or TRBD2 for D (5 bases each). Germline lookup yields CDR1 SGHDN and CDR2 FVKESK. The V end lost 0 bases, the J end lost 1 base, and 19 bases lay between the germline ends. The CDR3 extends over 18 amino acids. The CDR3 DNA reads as TGTGCCAGCAGCCAAGAGGGAATGAGGGGCTGGGCATCCTACGAGCAGTACTTC. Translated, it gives CASSQEGMRGWASYEQYF.

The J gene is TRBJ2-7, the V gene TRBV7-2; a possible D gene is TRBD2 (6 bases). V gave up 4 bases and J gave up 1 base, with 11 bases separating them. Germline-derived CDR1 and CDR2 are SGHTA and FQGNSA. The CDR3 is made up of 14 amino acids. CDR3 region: CASSSAGTSYEQYF. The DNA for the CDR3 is TGTGCCAGCAGCTCCGCCGGGACTTCCTACGAGCAGTACTTC.

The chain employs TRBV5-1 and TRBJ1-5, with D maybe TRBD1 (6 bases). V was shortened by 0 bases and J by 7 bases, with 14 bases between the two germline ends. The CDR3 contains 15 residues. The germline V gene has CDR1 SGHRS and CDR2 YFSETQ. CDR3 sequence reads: CASSLEGGTGQPQHF. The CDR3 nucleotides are TGCGCCAGCAGCTTGGAGGGGGGGACCGGACAGCCCCAGCATTTT.

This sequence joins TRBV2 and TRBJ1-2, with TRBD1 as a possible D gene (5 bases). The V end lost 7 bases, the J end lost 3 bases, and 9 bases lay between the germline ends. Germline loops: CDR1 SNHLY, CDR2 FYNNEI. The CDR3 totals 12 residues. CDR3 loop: CASTWGDYGYTF. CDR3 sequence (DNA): TGTGCCAGCACATGGGGGGACTATGGCTACACCTTC.

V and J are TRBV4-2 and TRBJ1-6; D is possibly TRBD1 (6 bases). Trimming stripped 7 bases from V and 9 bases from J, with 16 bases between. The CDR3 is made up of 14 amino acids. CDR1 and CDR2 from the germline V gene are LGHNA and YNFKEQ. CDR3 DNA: TGTGCCAGCAAGGCAGGACAGCCTCTTTCACCCCTCCACTTT. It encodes CASKAGQPLSPLHF.

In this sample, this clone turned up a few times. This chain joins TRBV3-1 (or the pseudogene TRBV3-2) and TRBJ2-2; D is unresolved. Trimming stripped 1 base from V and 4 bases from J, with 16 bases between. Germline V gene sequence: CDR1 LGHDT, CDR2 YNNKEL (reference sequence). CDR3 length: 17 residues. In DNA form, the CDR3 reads TGTGCCAGCAGCCAAGTAAGAGGTCACAGAGGCACCGGGGAGCTGTTTTTT. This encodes CASSQVRGHRGTGELFF.

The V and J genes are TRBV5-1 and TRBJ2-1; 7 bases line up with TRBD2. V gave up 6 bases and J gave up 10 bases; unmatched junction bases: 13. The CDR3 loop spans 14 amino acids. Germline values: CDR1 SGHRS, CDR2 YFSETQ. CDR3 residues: CASTPGGEGREQFF. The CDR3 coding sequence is TGCGCCAGCACCCCTGGGGGGGAGGGGAGGGAGCAGTTCTTC.

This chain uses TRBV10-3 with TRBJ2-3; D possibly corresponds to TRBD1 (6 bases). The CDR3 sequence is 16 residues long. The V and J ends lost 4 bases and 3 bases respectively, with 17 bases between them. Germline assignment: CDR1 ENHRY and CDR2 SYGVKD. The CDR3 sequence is CAISASTGQATDTQYF. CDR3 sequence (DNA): TGTGCCATCAGTGCCTCGACAGGCCAAGCAACAGATACGCAGTATTTT.